These 29 T cell receptor beta chains share one sample of origin, sequenced in a study of blood T cell repertoires in COVID-19 (TCRdb year 2020). Library creation used the immunoSEQ multiplex PCR assay. TCRdb stores this immuneACCESS table with in-frame sequences only. Part of the clones is absent; in the studies checked, under half of the shortfall reflects unresolved V genes, and no reason is known for the rest. The sample table records around 620,000 clones; over 80% of these occur just once. The top ten clonotypes cover around 0.3% of the sample. Sample: peripheral blood. The receptors derive from a woman under 30 with acute or convalescent COVID-19.

This clone was detected once. The CDR3 sequence: CASSPRTVEKLFF. The CDR3 nucleotides read TGTGCCAGCAGTCCCCGGACAGTTGAAAAACTGTTTTTT. The chain employs TRBV12-3 or TRBV12-4 and TRBJ1-4, with D tentatively TRBD1 (6 bases). Trimming cost V 5 bases and J 7 bases, with 11 bases left between them. This CDR3 has 13 residues.

This chain links TRBV7-9 with TRBJ2-3, with 8 bases aligning to TRBD1. Losses at the gene ends were 6 bases for V and 5 bases for J; bases not matched to a gene: 7. Germline V CDR1 and CDR2: SEHNR, FQNEAQ (reference sequence). CDR3 size: 14 residues. In nucleotides, the CDR3 is TGTGCCAGCAGACGAGGACAGGGAGAAGATACGCAGTATTTT. Residues: CASRRGQGEDTQYF.

This chain links TRBV10-3 with TRBJ1-6, with 7 bases identical to TRBD1. The CDR3 consists of 15 residues. J lost 6 bases, V lost 5 bases, and 7 bases had no gene match. Germline CDR1 reads ENHRY; CDR2 reads SYGVKD. DNA of the CDR3: TGTGCCATCAGTCGAAGGACAGGCTCTAATTCACCCCTCCACTTT. This gives the protein CAISRRTGSNSPLHF.

The V and J genes are TRBV4-1 and TRBJ2-1; 10 nucleotides line up with TRBD2. The trim removed 8 bases at V and 7 bases at J, leaving 8 bases unmatched. CDR1 and CDR2 from the germline V gene are MGHRA and YSYEKL. CDR3 length equals 14 residues. CDR3 sequence: CASPWASGGNEQFF. In DNA, the CDR3 is TGCGCCAGCCCCTGGGCTAGCGGGGGTAATGAGCAGTTCTTC.

The chain links TRBV3-1 (or the pseudogene TRBV3-2) to TRBJ2-2; TRBD2 agrees at 8 bases. With V trimmed by 7 bases and J by 2 bases, 6 bases remained unmatched. Per germline, CDR1 LGHDT and CDR2 YNNKEL (reference sequence). The CDR3 length is 15 residues. CDR3 nucleotides: TGTGCCAGCATCCTCGGGACTAGTAACACCGGGGAGCTGTTTTTT. Protein: CASILGTSNTGELFF.

The chain's CDR3 is CASSVRGDEQYF. CDR3 DNA sequence: TGTGCCAGCAGCGTCAGGGGAGACGAGCAGTACTTC. This chain links TRBV9 with TRBJ2-7; perhaps TRBD1 as D (6 bases). CDR3 length: 12 residues. Germline CDR1 reads SGDLS; CDR2 reads YYNGEE. V was pared by 2 bases and J by 5 bases, with 8 bases between.

J is TRBJ2-7 and V is TRBV5-1, with TRBD2 matching 11 bases. The CDR3 covers 18 residues. Germline V gene sequence: CDR1 SGHRS, CDR2 YFSETQ. Losses at the gene ends were 0 bases for V and 0 bases for J; bases not matched to a gene: 8. CDR3 sequence reads: CASSLAFSSGGLSYEQYF. The DNA for the CDR3 is TGCGCCAGCAGCTTGGCTTTTTCTAGCGGGGGGCTCTCCTACGAGCAGTACTTC.

The chain carries TRBV4-2 and TRBJ1-5; D perhaps matches TRBD1 (6 bases). The germline V and J ends were trimmed by 0 bases and 7 bases, with 16 bases remaining between them. The CDR3 is 16 amino acids. The germline CDR1 and CDR2 sequences are LGHNA and YNFKEQ. CDR3 sequence: CASSQDGQGPGQPQHF. In DNA form, the CDR3 reads TGTGCCAGCAGCCAAGATGGTCAGGGGCCAGGACAGCCCCAGCATTTT.

The table lists this clone with a count of one. V gene TRBV7-9 combines with J gene TRBJ1-6; D is undetermined. V shed 0 bases and J shed 7 bases, with 7 bases lying between them. In germline, CDR1 is SEHNR, CDR2 FQNEAQ (reference sequence). The CDR3 is made up of 14 amino acids. CDR3 region: CASSLARVNSPLHF. CDR3 nucleotide sequence: TGTGCCAGCAGCTTAGCGCGGGTGAATTCACCCCTCCACTTT.

This sequence joins TRBV4-1 and TRBJ2-6; 9 positions match TRBD1. The CDR3 covers 17 residues. CDR1 is MGHRA and CDR2 is YSYEKL in the germline V gene. Trimming removed 4 bases from V and 1 base from J; junction bases left unmatched: 5. Here the CDR3 reads CASSPTGGYSGANVLTF. CDR3 coding DNA: TGCGCCAGCAGCCCAACAGGGGGCTATTCTGGGGCCAACGTCCTGACTTTC.

The chain uses TRBV5-5 and TRBJ1-4, with unresolved D. Between the trimmed V and J ends, which lost 4 bases and 4 bases, there was a span of 20 bases. The CDR3 is 17 residues long. Per the germline V gene, CDR1 is SGHKS and CDR2 is YYEKEE (reference sequence). The CDR3 spells CASSHANLAGINEKLFF. CDR3 DNA: TGTGCCAGCAGCCATGCTAATCTGGCAGGAATTAATGAAAAACTGTTTTTT.

J is TRBJ1-1 and V is TRBV5-4; D remains ambiguous. The V end was cut by 3 bases, the J end by 4 bases, with 13 bases between. CDR3 length: 14 residues. Germline CDR1 reads SGHNT; CDR2 reads YYREEE (reference sequence). CDR3 protein: CASSSPVGSTEAFF. The CDR3 region has the DNA TGTGCCAGCAGCTCCCCCGTTGGGAGCACTGAAGCTTTCTTT.

The V and J genes are TRBV5-1 and TRBJ1-6; D perhaps matches TRBD1 (5 bases). The V and J ends lost 8 bases and 7 bases respectively, with 22 bases between them. Germline V lookup: CDR1 SGHRS, CDR2 YFSETQ. The CDR3 has 16 amino acids. The CDR3 region has the DNA TGCGCCAGTAGGTCCGCACAGGCTAGTTTGAATTCACCCCTCCACTTT. Translating gives CASRSAQASLNSPLHF.

V usage is TRBV4-3 and J usage is TRBJ1-6, with D perhaps TRBD1 (6 bases). Between the trimmed V and J ends, which lost 0 bases and 7 bases, there was a span of 7 bases. Germline V gives CDR1 LGHNA, CDR2 YSLEER. This CDR3 is 14 amino acids long. The CDR3 protein is CASSQEQGNSPLHF. In DNA, the CDR3 is TGCGCCAGCAGCCAAGAACAGGGCAATTCACCCCTCCACTTT.

V is TRBV19 and J is TRBJ1-2; 7 bases agree with TRBD1. This CDR3 is built from 15 residues. CDR1 is LNHDA, CDR2 SQIVND, per germline (reference sequence). With 3 bases clipped from V and 2 bases from J, the junction kept 6 bases outside the gene matches. The CDR3 here is CASSMGQGVNYGYTF. The CDR3 DNA follows: TGTGCCAGTAGTATGGGGCAGGGGGTGAACTATGGCTACACCTTC.

This clone was recorded once. The chain uses TRBV5-1 and TRBJ2-2; 7 positions agree with TRBD1. Germline CDR1 reads SGHRS; CDR2 reads YFSETQ. V was pared by 4 bases and J by 6 bases, with 9 bases of the junction left unmatched. This CDR3 has 15 residues. CDR3 nucleotide sequence: TGCGCCAGCAGCGGAACAGGGGAAACCTCCGGGGAGCTGTTTTTT. Its translation is CASSGTGETSGELFF.

The CDR3 sequence: CASSQLQGANGYTF. CDR3 DNA: TGTGCCAGCAGCCAATTACAGGGGGCGAATGGCTACACCTTC. The chain links TRBV4-2 to TRBJ1-2, with TRBD1 matching over 9 bases. Germline V gives CDR1 LGHNA, CDR2 YNFKEQ. Germline trimming cut 2 bases from V and 6 bases from J; bases unmatched to any gene: 4. The length of the CDR3 is 14 residues.

V usage is TRBV7-8 and J usage is TRBJ2-3; 14 bases are shared with TRBD2. Germline values: CDR1 SGHVS, CDR2 FQNEAQ. This CDR3 has 16 residues. V lost 5 bases, J lost 3 bases, and 4 bases stayed unmatched. The CDR3 protein is CASSRRTSGGTDTQYF. CDR3 DNA: TGTGCCAGCAGCCGTAGGACTAGCGGGGGGACAGATACGCAGTATTTT. Variable domain in full (rest from reference TRBV7-8 and TRBJ2-3): GAGVSQSPRYKVAKRGQDVALRCDPISGHVSLFWYQQALGQGPEFLTYFQNEAQLDKSGLPSDRFFAERPEGSVSTLKIQRTQQEDSAVYLCASSRRTSGGTDTQYFGPGTRLTVL.

V usage is TRBV4-1 and J usage is TRBJ2-3, with 9 bases fitting TRBD1. The V gene's germline CDR1 is MGHRA and CDR2 YSYEKL. The CDR3 has 15 residues. The ends lost 4 bases at V and 1 base at J; junction bases unmatched: 3. CDR3 DNA sequence: TGCGCCAGCAGCCTATGGACAGGGGGCACAGATACGCAGTATTTT. This gives the protein CASSLWTGGTDTQYF.

The CDR3 sequence is CASSPHRFLMNTDTQYF. CDR3 DNA: TGCGCCAGCAGCCCTCACAGGTTCCTAATGAACACAGATACGCAGTATTTT. The V gene is TRBV4-1, the J gene TRBJ2-3; D perhaps matches TRBD1 (5 bases). CDR1 is MGHRA and CDR2 is YSYEKL in the germline V gene. The CDR3 contains 17 residues. V dropped 4 bases and J dropped 2 bases, with 19 bases sitting between them.

The J gene is TRBJ1-4, the V gene TRBV5-1, with D tentatively TRBD1 (6 bases). V gave up 1 base and J gave up 5 bases, with 9 bases separating them. Germline lookup yields CDR1 SGHRS and CDR2 YFSETQ. This CDR3 has 14 residues. The CDR3 is CASSLTGRNEKLFF. Here the CDR3 DNA reads TGCGCCAGCAGCTTGACAGGGCGAAATGAAAAACTGTTTTTT.

V gene TRBV24-1 combines with J gene TRBJ1-3, with TRBD1 identical over 8 bases. Looked up from germline, CDR1 is KGHDR and CDR2 is SFDVKD. V shed 5 bases, J shed 2 bases, and the junction held 4 bases outside the gene matches. CDR3 length equals 15 residues. This CDR3 is CATSVVRGPGNTIYF. In nucleotides, the CDR3 is TGTGCCACCAGTGTCGTCAGGGGGCCTGGAAACACCATATATTTT.

The chain links TRBV11-2 to TRBJ2-3; 7 bases fit TRBD1. This CDR3 spans 14 amino acids. Germline trimming cut 3 bases from V and 3 bases from J; bases unmatched to any gene: 3. From germline, CDR1 is SGHAT and CDR2 FQNNGV. CDR3 in DNA: TGTGCCAGCAGCTTGAAGGGGGCGACAGATACGCAGTATTTT. Protein: CASSLKGATDTQYF.

This clone was observed many times. The chain recombines TRBV12-5 with TRBJ2-5, with 9 bases fitting TRBD2. This CDR3 region has 17 residues. The germline V gene encodes CDR1 LGHNT and CDR2 FRNRAP. The junction had 14 bases not matched to a gene; V was cut back by 5 bases and J by 4 bases. The CDR3: CASGTSAGGGVGETQYF. Here the CDR3 DNA reads TGTGCTAGTGGTACCTCGGCCGGCGGGGGGGTAGGAGAGACCCAGTACTTC.

The V call is TRBV10-3, the J call TRBJ2-3, with D hard to call. Between the trimmed V and J ends, which lost 3 bases and 1 base, there was a span of 8 bases. Per the germline V gene, CDR1 is ENHRY and CDR2 is SYGVKD. The length of the CDR3 is 14 residues. CDR3 protein: CAISDRYGTDTQYF. In DNA form, the CDR3 reads TGTGCCATCAGTGATAGATATGGCACAGATACGCAGTATTTT.

This chain uses TRBV5-1 with TRBJ2-7, with TRBD1 as a possible D gene (5 bases). Deletions cut 1 base from V and 5 bases from J, with 16 bases between. This CDR3 contains 15 residues. The germline CDR1 and CDR2 sequences are SGHRS and YFSETQ. The CDR3 region has the DNA TGCGCCAGCAGCTTGACTGCAACAGGTCCCAACGAGCAGTACTTC. The encoded protein is CASSLTATGPNEQYF.

The chain links TRBV21-1 to TRBJ1-5; the table's D gene call, TRBD1, was not cross checked with the DNA. TRBV21-1 is marked as a pseudogene. This CDR3 contains 15 residues. CDR3 protein: CASSTGQGCNQPQHF. The DNA of the CDR3 is TGTGCCAGCAGCACGGGACAGGGGTGCAATCAGCCCCAGCATTTT.

The V call is TRBV29-1, the J call TRBJ1-3; tentatively, D is TRBD1 (5 bases). In germline, CDR1 is SQVTM, CDR2 ANQGSEA. V lost 1 base and J 0 bases, leaving 10 bases between the germline ends. This CDR3 contains 15 residues. CDR3 sequence reads: CSVEGIGGSGNTIYF. The CDR3 DNA reads TGCAGCGTTGAAGGAATCGGGGGCTCTGGAAACACCATATATTTT.

In its sample, this clone was seen a few times. V and J are TRBV28 and TRBJ1-1; D is undetermined. Germline-derived CDR1 and CDR2 are MDHEN and SYDVKM. V was pared by 2 bases and J by 6 bases, with 7 bases between. The CDR3 sequence is 12 residues long. The CDR3 region is CASSLVAPEAFF. The CDR3 bases are TGTGCCAGCAGTTTAGTGGCCCCTGAAGCTTTCTTT.